The clone carrying this T cell receptor (beta chain) has only one observation. The sample is drawn from a study of blood T cell repertoires in COVID-19. Across the study: Some COVID-19 samples were acute and others convalescent; all came from the United States, Italy and Spain. From T cells, B-cell-depleted T cells, or PBMCs came the material, which was cDNA or gDNA.

Per the authors' pipeline: Cell counts per sample came from amplifying reference gene primers. Here immunoSEQ multiplex PCR was the method, and the copy in TCRdb shows in-frame clones only, minus some. D and trimming come from the DNA, and the V and J calls and clone size come from that table. Of roughly 140,000 clones in the sample, roughly 87% were seen once. The germline CDR1 and CDR2 sequences are SGHTA and FQGNSA. This CDR3 has 15 residues. After removal of 2 bases from V and 1 base from J, the junction contained 3 bases not matched to a gene. The chain carries TRBV7-2 and TRBJ2-3, with 7 bases fitting TRBD1. Source material: peripheral blood. The receptor was derived from a woman between 55 and 75 years old with active or convalescent COVID-19. DNA of the CDR3: TGTGCCAGCAGCTTATGGACAGGAGGCACAGATACGCAGTATTTT. Encoded protein: CASSLWTGGTDTQYF.